The following is a T cell receptor (beta chain) sequence with its context. Looked up from germline, CDR1 is SGHNT and CDR2 is YENEEA. The CDR3 covers 17 residues. Losses at the gene ends were 2 bases for V and 5 bases for J; bases not matched to a gene: 12. The data were taken from a study of blood T cell repertoires in COVID-19. The overall study: Whether acute or convalescent, the COVID-19 samples came from the United States, Italy and Spain. Sources were T cells, B-cell-depleted T cells, or PBMCs; the material itself was cDNA or gDNA.

In the authors' workflow: Researchers report that nucleated cell counts were estimated from reference gene primer amplification. Sequencing was performed with immunoSEQ multiplex PCR; in TCRdb, only in-frame clones are kept and a portion is missing. The V and J calls and clone size were taken over from that table, and D and trimming were inferred from the DNA. The table records fewer than 55,000 clones, around 86% of them present only once. The V call is TRBV11-3, the J call TRBJ2-5, with 9 bases lining up with TRBD2. This receptor was identified in a human donor with acute or convalescent COVID-19. The donor label of this sample is uncertain. Sequenced sample: peripheral blood. The CDR3 here is CASSLNFGVAGEETQYF. The CDR3 DNA reads TGTGCCAGCAGCTTAAACTTTGGTGTAGCGGGAGAGGAGACCCAGTACTTC.